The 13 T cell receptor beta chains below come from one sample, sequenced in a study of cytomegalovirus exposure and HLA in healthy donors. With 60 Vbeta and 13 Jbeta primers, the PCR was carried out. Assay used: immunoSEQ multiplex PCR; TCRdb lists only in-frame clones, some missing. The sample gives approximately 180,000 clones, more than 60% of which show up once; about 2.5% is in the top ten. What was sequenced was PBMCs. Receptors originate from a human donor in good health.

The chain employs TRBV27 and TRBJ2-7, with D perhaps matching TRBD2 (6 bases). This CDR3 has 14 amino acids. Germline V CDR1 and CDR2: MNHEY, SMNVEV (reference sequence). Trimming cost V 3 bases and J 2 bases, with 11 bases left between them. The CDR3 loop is CASSFLATTYEQYF. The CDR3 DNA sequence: TGTGCCAGCAGTTTTCTAGCGACCACCTACGAGCAGTACTTC.

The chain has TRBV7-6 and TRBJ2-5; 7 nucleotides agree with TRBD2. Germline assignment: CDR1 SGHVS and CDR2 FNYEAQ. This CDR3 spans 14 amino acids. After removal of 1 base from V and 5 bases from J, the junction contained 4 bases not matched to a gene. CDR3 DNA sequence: TGTGCCAGCAGCTTAGATACTAGCGTTGAGACCCAGTACTTC. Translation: CASSLDTSVETQYF.

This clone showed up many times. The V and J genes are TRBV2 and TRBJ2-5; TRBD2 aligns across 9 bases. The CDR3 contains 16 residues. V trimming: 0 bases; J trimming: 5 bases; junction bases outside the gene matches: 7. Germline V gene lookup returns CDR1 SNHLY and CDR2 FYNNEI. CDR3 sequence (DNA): TGTGCCAGCAGTGAAGCCGGCGGGGGGGCCAAGGAGACCCAGTACTTC. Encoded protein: CASSEAGGGAKETQYF.

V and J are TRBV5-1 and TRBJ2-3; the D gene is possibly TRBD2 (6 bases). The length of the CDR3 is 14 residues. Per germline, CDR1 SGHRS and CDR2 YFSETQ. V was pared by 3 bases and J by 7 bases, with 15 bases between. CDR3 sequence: CASSSPGLRNTQYF. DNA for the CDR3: TGCGCCAGCAGCTCTCCGGGACTGAGGAATACGCAGTATTTT.

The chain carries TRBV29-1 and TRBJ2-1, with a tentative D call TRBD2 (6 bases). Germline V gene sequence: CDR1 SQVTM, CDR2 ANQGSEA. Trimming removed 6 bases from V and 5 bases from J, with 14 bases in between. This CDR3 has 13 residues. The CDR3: CSVPSPGDNEQFF. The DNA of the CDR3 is TGCAGCGTCCCCTCGCCGGGGGACAATGAGCAGTTCTTC.

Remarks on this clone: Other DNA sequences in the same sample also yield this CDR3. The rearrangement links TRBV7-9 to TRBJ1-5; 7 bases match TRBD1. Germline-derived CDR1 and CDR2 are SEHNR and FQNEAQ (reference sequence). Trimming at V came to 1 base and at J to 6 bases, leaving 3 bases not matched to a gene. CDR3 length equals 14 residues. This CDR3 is CASSLGGGGQPQHF. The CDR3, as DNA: TGTGCCAGCAGCTTAGGAGGGGGCGGTCAGCCCCAGCATTTT.

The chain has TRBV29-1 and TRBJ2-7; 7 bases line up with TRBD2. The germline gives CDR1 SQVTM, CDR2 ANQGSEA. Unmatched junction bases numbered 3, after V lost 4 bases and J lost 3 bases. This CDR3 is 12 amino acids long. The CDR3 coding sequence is TGCAGCGTTGGCGGGGAGGGCTACGAGCAGTACTTC. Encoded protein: CSVGGEGYEQYF.

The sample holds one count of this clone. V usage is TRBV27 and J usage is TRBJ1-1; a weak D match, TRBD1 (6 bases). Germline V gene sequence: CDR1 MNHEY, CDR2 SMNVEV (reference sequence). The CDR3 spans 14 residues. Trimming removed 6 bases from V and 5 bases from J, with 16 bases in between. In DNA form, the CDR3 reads TGTGCCAGCAGCCGGGGGGCAGGGAGGACTGAAGCTTTCTTT. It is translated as CASSRGAGRTEAFF.

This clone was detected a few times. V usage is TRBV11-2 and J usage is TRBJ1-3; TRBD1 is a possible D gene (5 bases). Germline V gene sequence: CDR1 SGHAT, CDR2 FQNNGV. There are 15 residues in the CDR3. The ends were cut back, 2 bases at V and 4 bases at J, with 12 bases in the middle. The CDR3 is CASSLLRTHGNTIYF. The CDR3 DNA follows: TGTGCCAGCAGCTTACTCCGGACACACGGAAACACCATATATTTT.

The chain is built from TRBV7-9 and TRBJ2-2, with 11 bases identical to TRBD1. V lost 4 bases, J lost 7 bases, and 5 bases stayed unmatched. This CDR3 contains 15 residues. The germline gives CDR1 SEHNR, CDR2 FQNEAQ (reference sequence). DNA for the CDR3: TGTGCCAGCAGCTACTCCGGGACAGGGGGCGGGGAGCTGTTTTTT. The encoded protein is CASSYSGTGGGELFF.

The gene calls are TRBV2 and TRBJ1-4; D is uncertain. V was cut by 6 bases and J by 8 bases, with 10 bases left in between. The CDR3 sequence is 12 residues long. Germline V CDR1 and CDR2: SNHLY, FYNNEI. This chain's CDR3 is CASREAGEKLFF. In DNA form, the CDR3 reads TGTGCCAGCAGAGAGGCTGGAGAAAAACTGTTTTTT.

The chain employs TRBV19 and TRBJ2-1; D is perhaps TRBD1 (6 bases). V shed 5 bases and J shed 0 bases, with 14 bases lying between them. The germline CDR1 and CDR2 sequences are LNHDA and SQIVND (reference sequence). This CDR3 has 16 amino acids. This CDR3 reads CASSAPRGSSYNEQFF. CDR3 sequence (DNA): TGTGCCAGTAGTGCCCCCAGGGGTAGCTCCTACAATGAGCAGTTCTTC. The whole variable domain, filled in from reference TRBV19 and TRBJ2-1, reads DGGITQSPKYLFRKEGQNVTLSCEQNLNHDAMYWYRQDPGQGLRLIYYSQIVNDFQKGDIAEGYSVSREKKESFPLTVTSAQKNPTAFYLCASSAPRGSSYNEQFFGPGTRLTVL.

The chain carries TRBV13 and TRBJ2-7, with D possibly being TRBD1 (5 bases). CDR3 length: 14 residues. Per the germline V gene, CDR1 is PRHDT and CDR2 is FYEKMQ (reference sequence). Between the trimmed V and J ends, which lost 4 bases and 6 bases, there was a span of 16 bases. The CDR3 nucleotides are TGTGCCAGCAGCTCCACAGGACCTCCTGGCGAGCAGTACTTC. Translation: CASSSTGPPGEQYF.